These T cell receptor beta chains were read from a single sample in a study of T cells in localized non-small cell lung cancer. Assay: immunoSEQ multiplex PCR; the TCRdb copy retains only in-frame clones and omits some. The sample includes about 92,000 clones, roughly 93% seen only once; the top ten take roughly 4.3%. The input for sequencing was PBMCs, taken before any cancer treatment. Receptors originate from a woman between 35 and 75 years old with stage II squamous cell lung carcinoma. Both conserved end residues are part of each CDR3. Each record gives: J gene, clone size, V gene, D gene, CDR3 DNA, CDR3 protein. A D gene is named only where the DNA matches it firmly. Clone size appears in some rows only: once, few, many, or a class for an expanded clone.

J gene: TRBJ1-4; clone size: .; V gene: TRBV19; D gene: TRBD1; CDR3 DNA: TGTGCCAGTAGTCCACGGACAGGGGGGAGCGAAAAACTGTTTTTT; CDR3 protein: CASSPRTGGSEKLFF
J gene: TRBJ2-2; clone size: .; V gene: TRBV2; D gene: .; CDR3 DNA: TGTGCCAGCAGTGAAACGAGGAAGTGGGCCGGGGAGCTGTTTTTT; CDR3 protein: CASSETRKWAGELFF
J gene: TRBJ2-1; clone size: .; V gene: TRBV28; D gene: TRBD1; CDR3 DNA: TGTGCCAGCAGTTCAACCGGGACAGGGAGAAACAATGAGCAGTTCTTC; CDR3 protein: CASSSTGTGRNNEQFF
J gene: TRBJ1-2; clone size: .; V gene: TRBV7-2; D gene: .; CDR3 DNA: TGTGCCAGCAGCTTAGGGGGTCCTGGTGGCTACACCTTC; CDR3 protein: CASSLGGPGGYTF
J gene: TRBJ2-7; clone size: .; V gene: TRBV2; D gene: TRBD2; CDR3 DNA: TGTGCCAGCAGTGTTGGGACTAGCGGGAGCGGGGAGCAGTACTTC; CDR3 protein: CASSVGTSGSGEQYF
J gene: TRBJ2-6; clone size: .; V gene: TRBV7-9; D gene: TRBD2; CDR3 DNA: TGTGCCACTCCCCGAGGGGCGGGGGGCGAAACTGGGGCCAACGTCCTGACTTTC; CDR3 protein: CATPRGAGGETGANVLTF
J gene: TRBJ2-5; clone size: .; V gene: TRBV19; D gene: .; CDR3 DNA: TGTGCCAGTAGTATGAACACAGGGAACCAAGAGACCCAGTACTTC; CDR3 protein: CASSMNTGNQETQYF
J gene: TRBJ2-2; clone size: .; V gene: TRBV6-1; D gene: .; CDR3 DNA: TGTGCCAGCAGTGAAAGGGCCAGGGGGACTACCGGGGAGCTGTTTTTT; CDR3 protein: CASSERARGTTGELFF
J gene: TRBJ1-2; clone size: .; V gene: TRBV28; D gene: .; CDR3 DNA: TGTGCCAGCAGTTTAAAATTACAGCCTCCCTATGGCTACACCTTC; CDR3 protein: CASSLKLQPPYGYTF
J gene: TRBJ2-5; clone size: .; V gene: TRBV5-1; D gene: .; CDR3 DNA: TGCGCCAGCAGCTTCTCGGGAGAAGAGACCCAGTACTTC; CDR3 protein: CASSFSGEETQYF
J gene: TRBJ1-1; clone size: few; V gene: TRBV6-1; D gene: TRBD1; CDR3 DNA: TGTGCCAGCAGTTCGTCAGGGGGCGGCACTGAAGCTTTCTTT; CDR3 protein: CASSSSGGGTEAFF
J gene: TRBJ1-5; clone size: .; V gene: TRBV28; D gene: .; CDR3 DNA: TGTGCCAGCGCCCGTTTCGAGCCCCAGCATTTT; CDR3 protein: CASARFEPQHF
J gene: TRBJ1-1; clone size: .; V gene: TRBV30; D gene: TRBD1; CDR3 DNA: TGTGCCTGGAACGAGGGGGCTCTCGTAGCTTTCTTT; CDR3 protein: CAWNEGALVAFF